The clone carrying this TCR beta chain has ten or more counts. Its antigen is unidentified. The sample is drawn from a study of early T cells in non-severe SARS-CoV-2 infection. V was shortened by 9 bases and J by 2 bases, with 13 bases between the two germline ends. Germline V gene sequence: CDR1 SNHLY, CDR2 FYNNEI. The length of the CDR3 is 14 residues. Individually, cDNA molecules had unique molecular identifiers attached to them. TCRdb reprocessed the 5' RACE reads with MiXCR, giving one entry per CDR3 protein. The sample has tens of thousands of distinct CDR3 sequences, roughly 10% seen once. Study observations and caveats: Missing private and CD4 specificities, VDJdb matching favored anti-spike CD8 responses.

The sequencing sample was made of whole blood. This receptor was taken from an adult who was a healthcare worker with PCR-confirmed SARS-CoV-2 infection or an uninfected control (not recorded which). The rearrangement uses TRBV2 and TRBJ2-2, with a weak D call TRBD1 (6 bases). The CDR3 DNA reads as TGTGCCAGGACCGGGACATCAAACACCGGGGAGCTGTTTTTT. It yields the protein CARTGTSNTGELFF.